This is a list of T cell receptor beta chains from one sample in a study of resident and recirculating memory T cells in vitiligo. Method: immunoSEQ multiplex PCR; TCRdb's copy keeps in-frame clones and lacks some. This table holds 70,000 to 85,000 clones, just over 90% found once. Sequencing was done on a sample of blood. The receptors here all came from a male donor with vitiligo. The CDR3 runs from the conserved cysteine through the conserved F or W. The D gene is left open where the match is weak. The size entry is marked missing in some rows and otherwise reads once, few, many or a size class.

TGTGCCAGTCGAAACAGGGGAGGCACTGAAGCTTTCTTT CASRNRGGTEAFF TRBJ1-1 TRBV19 TRBD1 -
TGTGCCAGCAGTCCGACAGGGGGTGACAATCAGCCCCAGCATTTT CASSPTGGDNQPQHF TRBJ1-5 TRBV28 TRBD1 once
TGCAGCGTTGCACAGGGGGCTACTACCGTGGATGGCTACACCTTC CSVAQGATTVDGYTF TRBJ1-2 TRBV29-1 TRBD1 once
TGTGCCAGCAGCGCTAGAAGCACAGATACGCAGTATTTT CASSARSTDTQYF TRBJ2-3 TRBV7-9 - -
TGTGCCAGCGCGGGACAGGGTAGCACCGGGGAGCTGTTTTTT CASAGQGSTGELFF TRBJ2-2 TRBV18 TRBD1 -
TGTGCCAGCAGCTTGGGTCGGGAAAGGGGGCTGAACACTGAAGCTTTCTTT CASSLGRERGLNTEAFF TRBJ1-1 TRBV5-4 TRBD1 -
TGTGCCATCAGTGAGAGAGTCAGGGTAGGCAATGAGCAGTTCTTC CAISERVRVGNEQFF TRBJ2-1 TRBV10-3 - -
TGCAGCGGCGAGGGACAGCAGTACAATGAGCAGTTCTTC CSGEGQQYNEQFF TRBJ2-1 TRBV29-1 TRBD1 -
TGTGCCAGCAGCCCTATAACAGGGAACTACGAGCAGTACTTC CASSPITGNYEQYF TRBJ2-7 TRBV5-4 - -
TGCGCCAGCAGCCAAGATATCGGCGGGCCCAGGGAAGCTTTCTTT CASSQDIGGPREAFF TRBJ1-1 TRBV4-3 - -
TGTGCCATCAGTGTTGTGGGCGGGGGGGCGGACGAGCAGTACTTC CAISVVGGGADEQYF TRBJ2-7 TRBV10-3 TRBD2 -
TGCGCCAGCAGCCAAGATGAGGGGACAGGGGACACTGAAGCTTTCTTT CASSQDEGTGDTEAFF TRBJ1-1 TRBV4-1 TRBD1 -
TGTGCCATCAGTGAGTTCCGGACAGGGGTTAATGAAAAACTGTTTTTT CAISEFRTGVNEKLFF TRBJ1-4 TRBV10-3 TRBD1 once
TGTGCCAGCAGCGCCGGACTAGCGGGGGTCACAGATACGCAGTATTTT CASSAGLAGVTDTQYF TRBJ2-3 TRBV9 TRBD2 -
TGCAGCGTGCACGGGACAGGGGTCTACAATGAGCAGTTCTTC CSVHGTGVYNEQFF TRBJ2-1 TRBV29-1 TRBD1 -
TGTGCCAGCAACCCAAAGACCCTAGCGAATGGCTACACCTTC CASNPKTLANGYTF TRBJ1-2 TRBV4-2 - -
TGTGCCAGCAGCTTTCGACAGGAGAGGAATGAGCAGTTCTTC CASSFRQERNEQFF TRBJ2-1 TRBV7-2 - -
TGTGCCAGCAGCTTTTTTCGGGGGGAACTGTTTTTT CASSFFRGELFF TRBJ1-4 TRBV7-2 - -
TGTGCCAGTAGTATACGAGGAGGCGGGGGGGCAGCTTTCTTT CASSIRGGGGAAFF TRBJ1-1 TRBV19 - -
TGTGCCAGCAGGCTGCGGGGCTCCTACAATGAGCAGTTCTTC CASRLRGSYNEQFF TRBJ2-1 TRBV7-2 - -
TGTGCCAGCAGCTTCGCGGGGGGCGCAAGACAGCCCCAGCATTTT CASSFAGGARQPQHF TRBJ1-5 TRBV5-5 - -
TGCGCCAGCAGTGTGGGCCAGGACACCATATATTTT CASSVGQDTIYF TRBJ1-3 TRBV10-2 - once
TGTGCCAGCAGTTTAACCCCAGGGGGGAGGCCCTACGAGCAGTACTTC CASSLTPGGRPYEQYF TRBJ2-7 TRBV28 - -
TGTGCCAGCAAACGAGGGGGCGCGTCTGAAAAACTGTTTTTT CASKRGGASEKLFF TRBJ1-4 TRBV2 TRBD1 -
TGTGCCAGCAGCTTAACAGAGGATGGGACTGAAGCTTTCTTT CASSLTEDGTEAFF TRBJ1-1 TRBV7-3 - -
TGTGCCGGAGACAGGGGAGAGGAGACCCAGTACTTC CAGDRGEETQYF TRBJ2-5 TRBV2 TRBD1 -
TGTGCCAGCAGCGTCCGCGCCGGGACAGGGGTCCTTAATGAAAAACTGTTTTTT CASSVRAGTGVLNEKLFF TRBJ1-4 TRBV5-4 TRBD1 -
TGTGCCAGCAGCGCAGGAGCCGAGGGTTCTGGGGCCAACGTCCTGACTTTC CASSAGAEGSGANVLTF TRBJ2-6 TRBV9 - -
TGTGCCAGCAGCTTGGGTCAGGGGAACATTCAGTACTTC CASSLGQGNIQYF TRBJ2-4 TRBV5-8 - -
TGTGCCAGCACCGGGACAGGGGACTACGAGCAGTACTTC CASTGTGDYEQYF TRBJ2-7 TRBV19 TRBD1 -
TGTGCCAGCAGTTACTCCGGGGGGGCCGGGGAGCTGTTTTTT CASSYSGGAGELFF TRBJ2-2 TRBV6-6 TRBD2 -
TGTGCCTGGAGAAGTGGGACAGGACTCTCTGGGGCCAACGTCCTGACTTTC CAWRSGTGLSGANVLTF TRBJ2-6 TRBV30 TRBD1 -
TGCGCCAGCGGCCGACAGGGGAAGAATGAGCAGTTCTTC CASGRQGKNEQFF TRBJ2-1 TRBV10-1 TRBD1 -
TGTGCTAGCAGCTTAGGATACGCCGACAGGCGTGAAGCTTTCTTT CASSLGYADRREAFF TRBJ1-1 TRBV7-7 - -
TGTGCCAGCAGCTTCGGCGGGGGCGGGGGCTACACCTTC CASSFGGGGGYTF TRBJ1-2 TRBV5-6 - -
TGCAGCGCTGTGTTACAGGGAGCGGGGGAGCAGTTCTTC CSAVLQGAGEQFF TRBJ2-1 TRBV29-1 - -
TGTGCCAGCTCCGCTGGGACAGGGGTCGAGCAGTACTTC CASSAGTGVEQYF TRBJ2-7 TRBV18 TRBD1 -
TGTGCCAGCAGTTTGAGGCAGAACAATGAGCAGTTCTTC CASSLRQNNEQFF TRBJ2-1 TRBV27 - few
TGTGCCAGCAGCTCGTCGGGGTCCTACGAGCAGTACTTC CASSSSGSYEQYF TRBJ2-7 TRBV7-7 - -
TGTGCCTGGAGTACTCGGGGCACCGGGGAGCTGTTTTTT CAWSTRGTGELFF TRBJ2-2 TRBV30 - -
TGTGCCAGCAATTTTAGGGGGCCCCAAGAGACCCAGTACTTC CASNFRGPQETQYF TRBJ2-5 TRBV6-5 TRBD1 -
TGTGCCAGCAGCTCTCGGACAGGGCCCGGGTATGGCTACACCTTC CASSSRTGPGYGYTF TRBJ1-2 TRBV21-1 - -
TGTGCCAGCATTCGGACAGGGGAGACCTACGAGCAGTACTTC CASIRTGETYEQYF TRBJ2-7 TRBV7-9 TRBD1 -